What follows are 26 T cell receptor beta chains derived from one specimen sequenced in a study of blood T cell repertoires in COVID-19. Assay: immunoSEQ multiplex PCR; the TCRdb copy retains only in-frame clones and omits some. The data show some 70,000 clones, with 80% to 90% seen just once and under 7% held by the top ten. Sample: peripheral blood. These TCRs come from a man aged 50-59 years with active COVID-19.

The chain has TRBV11-2 and TRBJ2-5, with D perhaps TRBD2 (5 bases). Trimming cost V 4 bases and J 1 base, with 13 bases left between them. CDR1 is SGHAT and CDR2 is FQNNGV in the germline V gene. The CDR3 runs 15 residues. In DNA form, the CDR3 reads TGTGCCAGCAGCTCCTTGCGGGTTGGCCAAGAGACCCAGTACTTC. Translation: CASSSLRVGQETQYF.

The chain combines TRBV28 with TRBJ1-2, with TRBD1 matching over 12 bases. The CDR3 spans 17 residues. Per germline, CDR1 MDHEN and CDR2 SYDVKM. The V gene end was trimmed by 5 bases and the J gene end by 4 bases; junction bases not matched to a gene: 11. The CDR3 region has the DNA TGTGCCAGCAGTGCCGATCGGGACAGGGGGCGAGGCTATGGCTACACCTTC. This gives the protein CASSADRDRGRGYGYTF.

The chain links TRBV19 to TRBJ2-2, with D possibly matching TRBD2 (7 bases). Germline V gene sequence: CDR1 LNHDA, CDR2 SQIVND (reference sequence). Trimming cost V 10 bases and J 4 bases, with 22 bases left between them. The CDR3 runs 16 residues. The CDR3 loop is CATSEGGGGGTGELFF. CDR3 bases: TGTGCCACCTCGGAAGGGGGGGGAGGAGGCACCGGGGAGCTGTTTTTT.

This clone turned up a few times. V usage is TRBV5-6 and J usage is TRBJ2-7; weak D call: TRBD2 (6 bases). The V and J ends lost 2 bases and 7 bases respectively, with 13 bases between them. Germline V gene sequence: CDR1 SGHDT, CDR2 YYEEEE. The CDR3 sequence is 13 residues long. For the CDR3, the DNA is TGTGCCAGCAGCTTACTCGGGGGATGGGAGCAGTACTTC. Translation: CASSLLGGWEQYF.

J is TRBJ1-5 and V is TRBV30, with 8 positions matching TRBD1. The trim removed 3 bases at V and 4 bases at J, leaving 2 bases unmatched. The CDR3 runs 13 residues. CDR1 is GTSNPN, CDR2 SVGIG, per germline (reference sequence). The CDR3 region has the DNA TGTGCCTGGAGACGACAGGGGAATCAGCCCCAGCATTTT. Translating gives CAWRRQGNQPQHF.

The chain employs TRBV5-6 and TRBJ2-1; weak D call: TRBD2 (6 bases). Trimming left V 0 bases short and J 3 bases short, with 10 bases between. The germline gives CDR1 SGHDT, CDR2 YYEEEE. The CDR3 covers 15 residues. The CDR3 sequence: CASSLDGSDYNEQFF. CDR3 coding DNA: TGTGCCAGCAGCTTGGACGGGAGTGACTACAATGAGCAGTTCTTC.

There are a few counts of this clone. Other DNA variants within this sample encode the same CDR3. The V call is TRBV24-1, the J call TRBJ1-4; the D gene is possibly TRBD1 (6 bases). The length of the CDR3 is 15 residues. The ends were cut back, 2 bases at V and 5 bases at J, with 11 bases in the middle. Germline V CDR1 and CDR2: KGHDR, SFDVKD. The CDR3 loop reads CATSDSTGVNEKLFF. CDR3 nucleotide sequence: TGTGCCACCAGTGATTCGACAGGAGTAAATGAAAAACTGTTTTTT.

The chain recombines TRBV12-3 or TRBV12-4 with TRBJ2-6, with D unclear. V gave up 7 bases and J gave up 4 bases, with 8 bases separating them. CDR3 size: 13 residues. The CDR3 reads CASILRGANVLTF. For the CDR3, the DNA is TGTGCCAGCATCCTGCGGGGGGCCAACGTCCTGACTTTC.

The rearrangement uses TRBV2 and TRBJ2-2; tentative D call: TRBD2 (5 bases). Germline values: CDR1 SNHLY, CDR2 FYNNEI. The CDR3 extends over 14 amino acids. V lost 7 bases to trimming and J lost 10 bases, with 19 bases between them. In nucleotides, the CDR3 is TGTGCCAGCACCCGCGGGTTGAGTCCCGCGGAGCTGTTTTTT. This codes for CASTRGLSPAELFF.

CDR3 residues: CASSGHRGRNTGELFF. The CDR3 nucleotides read TGTGCCAGCAGCGGACACAGGGGTAGGAACACCGGGGAGCTGTTTTTT. The genes are TRBV7-9 and TRBJ2-2; 7 bases map to TRBD1. V lost 5 bases, J lost 1 base, and 7 bases stayed unmatched. The CDR3 sequence is 16 residues long. Germline-derived CDR1 and CDR2 are SEHNR and FQNEAQ (reference sequence). The whole variable domain, filled in from reference TRBV7-9 and TRBJ2-2, reads DTGVSQNPRHKITKRGQNVTFRCDPISEHNRLYWYRQTLGQGPEFLTYFQNEAQLEKSRLLSDRFSAERPKGSFSTLEIQRTEQGDSAMYLCASSGHRGRNTGELFFGEGSRLTVL.

The chain is built from TRBV5-1 and TRBJ2-2, with no clear D. CDR3 length: 15 amino acids. The V end was cut by 1 base, the J end by 0 bases, with 7 bases between. Germline CDR1 and CDR2: SGHRS and YFSETQ. As DNA, the CDR3 is TGCGCCAGCAGCTTGAACTCTGCGAACACCGGGGAGCTGTTTTTT. This sequence encodes CASSLNSANTGELFF.

The rearrangement links TRBV10-3 to TRBJ2-4, with 7 bases identical to TRBD1. There are 15 residues in the CDR3. J was trimmed by 0 bases and V by 3 bases; bases with no gene match: 2. Looked up from germline, CDR1 is ENHRY and CDR2 is SYGVKD. Here the CDR3 DNA reads TGTGCCATCAGTGAAGCAGGGGGAGCCAAAAACATTCAGTACTTC. Residues: CAISEAGGAKNIQYF.

The chain is built from TRBV5-8 and TRBJ1-1; 8 bases are a match to TRBD1. The J segment lost 5 bases and the V segment lost 4 bases, leaving 4 bases of the junction unmatched. Germline loops: CDR1 SGHTS, CDR2 YDEGEE. The CDR3 runs 13 residues. CDR3 sequence reads: CASSRQGATEAFF. The DNA of the CDR3 is TGTGCCAGCAGCAGGCAGGGGGCGACTGAAGCTTTCTTT.

This chain links TRBV24-1 with TRBJ2-2, with 8 bases lining up with TRBD1. The junction had 8 bases not matched to a gene; V was cut back by 4 bases and J by 5 bases. Germline loops: CDR1 KGHDR, CDR2 SFDVKD. The CDR3 consists of 16 residues. In DNA, the CDR3 is TGTGCCACCAGTGACCCGAGGACAGGGCGAACCGGGGAGCTGTTTTTT. Amino acid sequence: CATSDPRTGRTGELFF.

This clone was recorded once. The V and J genes are TRBV14 and TRBJ2-1; D is undetermined. Trimming shortened V by 1 base and J by 4 bases, and 14 bases separated the two germline ends. Germline CDR1 reads SGHDN; CDR2 reads FVKESK. The CDR3 has 16 amino acids. The CDR3 is CASSQGLPRSYNEQFF. CDR3 in DNA: TGTGCCAGCAGCCAAGGTCTACCGAGGTCGTACAATGAGCAGTTCTTC.

This chain uses TRBV10-3 with TRBJ2-1, with 8 bases matching TRBD2. V was pared by 8 bases and J by 0 bases, with 9 bases of the junction left unmatched. CDR1 and CDR2 from the germline V gene are ENHRY and SYGVKD. The CDR3 consists of 16 residues. CDR3 DNA: TGTGCCATCGGGGGTAGCGGGGTTTACTCCTACAATGAGCAGTTCTTC. This sequence encodes CAIGGSGVYSYNEQFF.

CDR3 bases: TGTGCCAGCAGCCACCTTACTGGGACAGGAAAAGAGACCCAGTACTTC. Its protein product is CASSHLTGTGKETQYF. The V and J genes are TRBV14 and TRBJ2-5, with 8 bases aligning to TRBD1. The ends lost 3 bases at V and 3 bases at J; junction bases unmatched: 9. Germline V CDR1 and CDR2: SGHDN, FVKESK. The CDR3 length is 16 residues.

The genes are TRBV18 and TRBJ2-7; 8 bases match TRBD1. With 3 bases clipped from V and 1 base from J, the junction kept 8 bases outside the gene matches. Germline values: CDR1 KGHSH, CDR2 LQKENI. The CDR3 covers 16 residues. The CDR3 nucleotides are TGTGCCAGCTCACCCAACACAGGGGGAGTTTCCTACGAGCAGTACTTC. Translated: CASSPNTGGVSYEQYF.

The chain uses TRBV29-1 and TRBJ2-3; 8 bases are shared with TRBD2. Germline V gene sequence: CDR1 SQVTM, CDR2 ANQGSEA. V dropped 6 bases and J dropped 12; count of bases not matched to a gene: 14. This CDR3 comprises 13 residues. CDR3 DNA sequence: TGCAGCGTCGCTACGGATGGTAGCGGGATCCAGTATTTT. It is translated as CSVATDGSGIQYF.

The genes are TRBV4-3 and TRBJ2-1; the D is unclear. V shed 0 bases and J shed 6 bases, with 15 bases lying between them. The CDR3 contains 16 residues. Germline CDR1 is LGHNA and CDR2 is YSLEER. The CDR3 coding sequence is TGCGCCAGCAGCCAAGATCTATTGCGTCGCGGCAATGAGCAGTTCTTC. Translating it yields CASSQDLLRRGNEQFF.

This rearrangement joins TRBV20-1 to TRBJ2-7; possibly TRBD1 for D (5 bases). CDR3 length: 11 residues. Germline-derived CDR1 and CDR2 are DFQATT and SNEGSKA (reference sequence). Trimming left V 6 bases short and J 5 bases short, with 11 bases between. The CDR3, as DNA: TGCAGTGCCACCAGGGCCCACGAGCAGTACTTC. Encoded protein: CSATRAHEQYF.

This sequence joins TRBV11-2 and TRBJ2-1; 7 bases map to TRBD2. This CDR3 spans 15 amino acids. Germline CDR1 and CDR2: SGHAT and FQNNGV. Unmatched junction bases numbered 14, after V lost 3 bases and J lost 12 bases. The CDR3 DNA reads as TGTGCCAGCAGCTTTGGGAGGGGCCCCCCGATTTGGCAGTTCTTC. This sequence encodes CASSFGRGPPIWQFF. Using reference TRBV11-2 and TRBJ2-1 for the parts outside the CDR3, the full variable domain is EAGVAQSPRYKIIEKRQSVAFWCNPISGHATLYWYQQILGQGPKLLIQFQNNGVVDDSQLPKDRFSAERLKGVDSTLKIQPAKLEDSAVYLCASSFGRGPPIWQFFGPGTRLTVL.

CDR3 sequence reads: CASSLRETPPYEQYF. CDR3 nucleotide sequence: TGCGCCAGCAGCTTGAGGGAGACTCCACCCTACGAGCAGTACTTC. J is TRBJ2-7 and V is TRBV5-1; D might be TRBD2 (5 bases). The germline gives CDR1 SGHRS, CDR2 YFSETQ. The CDR3 extends over 15 amino acids. V lost 1 base, J lost 2 bases, and 13 bases lay in between.

About this clone: Other DNA sequences in the sample encode the same CDR3. The chain combines TRBV5-1 with TRBJ1-2; 9 bases agree with TRBD1. Germline trimming cut 4 bases from V and 7 bases from J; bases unmatched to any gene: 8. The CDR3 has 14 amino acids. Germline values: CDR1 SGHRS, CDR2 YFSETQ. CDR3 bases: TGCGCCAGCAGCGAGGGACAGGGTAACGGTGGCTACACCTTC. This gives the protein CASSEGQGNGGYTF.

The V and J genes are TRBV5-8 and TRBJ1-1; no reliable D call. Germline loops: CDR1 SGHTS, CDR2 YDEGEE. This CDR3 contains 12 residues. Trimming left V 3 bases short and J 6 bases short, with 9 bases between. The CDR3 DNA is TGTGCCAGCAGCTGGGGAGAAGCTGAAGCTTTCTTT. This translates into CASSWGEAEAFF.

This sequence joins TRBV5-8 and TRBJ2-1; perhaps TRBD1 as D (5 bases). CDR3 length: 17 amino acids. Germline V gene data show CDR1 as SGHTS and CDR2 as YDEGEE. Between the trimmed V and J ends, which lost 0 bases and 0 bases, there was a span of 13 bases. The DNA of the CDR3 is TGTGCCAGCAGCTTGGTAGGGGCAGCTACCTCCTACAATGAGCAGTTCTTC. This encodes CASSLVGAATSYNEQFF. Complete variable domain (other parts from reference TRBV5-8 and TRBJ2-1): EAGVTQSPTHLIKTRGQQATLRCSPISGHTSVYWYQQALGLGLQFLLWYDEGEERNRGNFPPRFSGRQFPNYSSELNVNALELEDSALYLCASSLVGAATSYNEQFFGPGTRLTVL.